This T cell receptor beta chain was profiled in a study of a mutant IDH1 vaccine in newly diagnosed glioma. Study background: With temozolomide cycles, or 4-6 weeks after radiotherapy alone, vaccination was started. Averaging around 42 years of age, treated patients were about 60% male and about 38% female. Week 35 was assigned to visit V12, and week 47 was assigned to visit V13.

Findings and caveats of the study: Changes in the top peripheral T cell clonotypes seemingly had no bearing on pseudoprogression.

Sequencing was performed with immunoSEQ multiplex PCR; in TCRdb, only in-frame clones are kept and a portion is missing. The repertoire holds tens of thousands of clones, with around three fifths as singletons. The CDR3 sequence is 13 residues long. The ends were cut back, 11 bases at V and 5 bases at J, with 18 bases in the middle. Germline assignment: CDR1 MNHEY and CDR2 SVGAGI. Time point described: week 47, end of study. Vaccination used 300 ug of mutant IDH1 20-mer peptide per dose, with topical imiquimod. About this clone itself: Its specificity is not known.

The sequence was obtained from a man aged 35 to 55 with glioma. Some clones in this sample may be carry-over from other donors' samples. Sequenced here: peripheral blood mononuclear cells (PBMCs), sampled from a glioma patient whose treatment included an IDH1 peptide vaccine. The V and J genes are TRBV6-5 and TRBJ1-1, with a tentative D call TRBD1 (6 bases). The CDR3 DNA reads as TGTGCCTCAAACAAGGGGGTTCGGACTGAAGCTTTCTTT. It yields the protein CASNKGVRTEAFF.